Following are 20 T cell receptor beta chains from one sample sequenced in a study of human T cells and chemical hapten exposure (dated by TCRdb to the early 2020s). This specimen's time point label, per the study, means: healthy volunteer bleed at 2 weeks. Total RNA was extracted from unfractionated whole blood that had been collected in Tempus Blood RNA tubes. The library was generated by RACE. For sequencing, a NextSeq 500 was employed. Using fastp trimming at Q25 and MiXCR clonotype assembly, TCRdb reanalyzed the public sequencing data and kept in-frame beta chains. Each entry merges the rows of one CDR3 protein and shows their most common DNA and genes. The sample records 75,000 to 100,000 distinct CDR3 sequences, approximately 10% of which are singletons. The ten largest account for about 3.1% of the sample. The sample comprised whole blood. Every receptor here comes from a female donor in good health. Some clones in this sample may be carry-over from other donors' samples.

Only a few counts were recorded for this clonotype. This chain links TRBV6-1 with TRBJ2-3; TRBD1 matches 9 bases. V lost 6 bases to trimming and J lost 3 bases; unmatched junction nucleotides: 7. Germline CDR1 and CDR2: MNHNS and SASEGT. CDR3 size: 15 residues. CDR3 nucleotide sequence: TGTGCCAGCAGGGGGACAGGGAGGGTGACAGATACGCAGTATTTT. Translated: CASRGTGRVTDTQYF.

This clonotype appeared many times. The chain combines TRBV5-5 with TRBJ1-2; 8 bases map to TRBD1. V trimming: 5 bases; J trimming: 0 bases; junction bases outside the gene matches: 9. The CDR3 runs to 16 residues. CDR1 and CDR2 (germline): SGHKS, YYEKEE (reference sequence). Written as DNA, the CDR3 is TGTGCCAGCAGTTTTGGAGGGGACAGGTCTAACTATGGCTACACCTTC. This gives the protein CASSFGGDRSNYGYTF.

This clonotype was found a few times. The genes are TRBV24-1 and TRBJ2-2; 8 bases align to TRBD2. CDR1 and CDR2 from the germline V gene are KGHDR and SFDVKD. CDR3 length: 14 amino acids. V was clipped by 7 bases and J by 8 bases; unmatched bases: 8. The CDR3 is CATSLLAVKGELFF. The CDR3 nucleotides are TGTGCCACCAGCTTACTAGCGGTTAAAGGGGAGCTGTTTTTT.

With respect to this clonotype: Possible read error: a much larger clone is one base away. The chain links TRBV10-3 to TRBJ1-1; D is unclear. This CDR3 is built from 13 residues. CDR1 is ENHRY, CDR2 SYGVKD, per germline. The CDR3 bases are TGTGCCATCAGTGAGTCTGAGAACACTGATGCTTTCTTT. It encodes CAISESENTDAFF.

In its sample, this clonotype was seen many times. The CDR3 bases are TGTGCCAGCAGTGGGCGGAGGGGACAGGGAGGGCAAAACATTCAGTACTTC. It translates to CASSGRRGQGGQNIQYF. The V and J genes are TRBV6-1 and TRBJ2-4, with TRBD1 identical over 9 bases. Trimming cost V 4 bases and J 5 bases; bases outside gene matches: 12. Per the germline V gene, CDR1 is MNHNS and CDR2 is SASEGT. This CDR3 region has 17 residues.

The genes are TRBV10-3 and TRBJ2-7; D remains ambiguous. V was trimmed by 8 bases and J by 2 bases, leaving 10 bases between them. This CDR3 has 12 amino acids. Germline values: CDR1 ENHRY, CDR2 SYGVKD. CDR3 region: CAIGEATYEQYF. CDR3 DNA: TGTGCCATCGGCGAAGCAACCTACGAGCAGTACTTC.

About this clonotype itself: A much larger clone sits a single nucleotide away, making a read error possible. CDR3 sequence reads: CASSANRPFSNSGTNVLTF. In DNA form, the CDR3 reads TGTGCCAGCAGTGCAAACAGGCCCTTCTCGAACTCTGGGACCAACGTCCTGACTTTC. The V and J genes are TRBV6-1 and TRBJ2-6; tentatively, D is TRBD1 (5 bases). In germline, CDR1 is MNHNS, CDR2 SASEGT. The length of the CDR3 is 19 residues.

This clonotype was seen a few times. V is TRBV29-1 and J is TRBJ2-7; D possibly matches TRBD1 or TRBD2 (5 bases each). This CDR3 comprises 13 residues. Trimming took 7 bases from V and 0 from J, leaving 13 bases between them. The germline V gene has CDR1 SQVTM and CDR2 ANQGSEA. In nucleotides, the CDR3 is TGCAGCGGCCGGGACGCCTCCTCCTACGAGCAGTACTTC. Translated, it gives CSGRDASSYEQYF.

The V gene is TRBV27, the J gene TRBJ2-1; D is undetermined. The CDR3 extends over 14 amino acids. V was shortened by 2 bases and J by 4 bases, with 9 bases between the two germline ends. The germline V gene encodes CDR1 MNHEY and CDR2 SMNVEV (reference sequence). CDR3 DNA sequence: TGTGCCAGCAGTTTAGTCTCTCAGTACAATGAGCAGTTCTTC. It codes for CASSLVSQYNEQFF.

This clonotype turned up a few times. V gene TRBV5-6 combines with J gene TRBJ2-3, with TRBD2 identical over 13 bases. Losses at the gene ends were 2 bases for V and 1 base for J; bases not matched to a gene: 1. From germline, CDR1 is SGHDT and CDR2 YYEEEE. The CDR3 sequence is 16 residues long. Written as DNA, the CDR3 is TGTGCCAGCAGCTTCGGACTAGCGGGAGGCACAGATACGCAGTATTTT. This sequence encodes CASSFGLAGGTDTQYF.

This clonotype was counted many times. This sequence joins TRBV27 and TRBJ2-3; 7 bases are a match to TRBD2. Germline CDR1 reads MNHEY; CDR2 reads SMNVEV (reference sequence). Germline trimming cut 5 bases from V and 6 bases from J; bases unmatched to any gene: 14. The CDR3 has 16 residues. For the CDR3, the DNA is TGTGCCAGCAGTCGACCTCCCGGGACTAAGTCTGATACGCAGTATTTT. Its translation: CASSRPPGTKSDTQYF.

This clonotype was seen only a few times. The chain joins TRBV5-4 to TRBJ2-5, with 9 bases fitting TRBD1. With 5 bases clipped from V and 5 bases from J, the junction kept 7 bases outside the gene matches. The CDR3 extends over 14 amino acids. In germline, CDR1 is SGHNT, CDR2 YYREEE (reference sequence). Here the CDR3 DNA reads TGTGCCAGCAGACAACAGGGGGCTTCGGAGACCCAGTACTTC. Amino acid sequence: CASRQQGASETQYF.

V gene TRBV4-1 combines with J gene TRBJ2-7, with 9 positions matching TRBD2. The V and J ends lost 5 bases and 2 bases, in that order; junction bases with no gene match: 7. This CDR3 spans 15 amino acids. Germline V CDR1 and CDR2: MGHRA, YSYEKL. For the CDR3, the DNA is TGCGCCAGCAGCGTTAGCGGGAGTGTTCCCTACGAGCAGTACTTC. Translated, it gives CASSVSGSVPYEQYF.

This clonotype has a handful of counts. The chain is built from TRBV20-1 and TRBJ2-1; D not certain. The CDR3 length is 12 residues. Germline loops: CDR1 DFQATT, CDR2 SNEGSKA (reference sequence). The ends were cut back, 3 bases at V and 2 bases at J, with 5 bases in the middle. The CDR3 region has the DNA TGCAGTGCTAGCAGACCCTACAATGAGCAGTTCTTC. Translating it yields CSASRPYNEQFF.

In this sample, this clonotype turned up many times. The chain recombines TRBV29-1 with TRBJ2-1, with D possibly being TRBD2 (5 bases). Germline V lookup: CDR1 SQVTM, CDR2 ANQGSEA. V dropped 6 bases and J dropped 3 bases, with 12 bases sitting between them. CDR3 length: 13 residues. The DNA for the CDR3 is TGCAGCGTAAGGAGCGGAATCTACAATGAGCAGTTCTTC. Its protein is CSVRSGIYNEQFF.

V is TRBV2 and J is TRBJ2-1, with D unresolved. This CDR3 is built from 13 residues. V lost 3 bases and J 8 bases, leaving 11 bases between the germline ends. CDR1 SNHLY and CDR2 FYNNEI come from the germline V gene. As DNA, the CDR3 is TGTGCCAGCAGTGAGTCGCGAGACGATGAGCAGTTCTTC. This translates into CASSESRDDEQFF. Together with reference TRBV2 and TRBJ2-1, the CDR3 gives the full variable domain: EPEVTQTPSHQVTQMGQEVILRCVPISNHLYFYWYRQILGQKVEFLVSFYNNEISEKSEIFDDQFSVERPDGSNFTLKIRSTKLEDSAMYFCASSESRDDEQFFGPGTRLTVL.

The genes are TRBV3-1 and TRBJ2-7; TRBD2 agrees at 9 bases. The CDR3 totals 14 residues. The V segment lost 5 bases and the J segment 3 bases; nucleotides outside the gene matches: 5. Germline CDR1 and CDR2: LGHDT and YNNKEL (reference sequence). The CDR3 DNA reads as TGTGCCAGCAGCACGGGACTAGCATTCTACGAGCAGTACTTC. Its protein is CASSTGLAFYEQYF.

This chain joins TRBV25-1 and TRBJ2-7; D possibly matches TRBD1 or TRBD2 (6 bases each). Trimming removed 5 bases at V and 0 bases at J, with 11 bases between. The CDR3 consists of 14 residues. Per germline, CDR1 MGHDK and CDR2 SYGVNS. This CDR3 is CASSRGQTSYEQYF. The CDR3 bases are TGTGCCAGCAGTCGGGGGCAGACCTCCTACGAGCAGTACTTC.

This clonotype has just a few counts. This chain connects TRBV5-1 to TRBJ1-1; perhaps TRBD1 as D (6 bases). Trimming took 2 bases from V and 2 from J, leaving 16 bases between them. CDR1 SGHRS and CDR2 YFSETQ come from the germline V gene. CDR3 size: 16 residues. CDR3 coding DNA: TGCGCCAGCAGCTTAGGGGGTGTCGGTCCTAACACTGAAGCTTTCTTT. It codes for CASSLGGVGPNTEAFF.

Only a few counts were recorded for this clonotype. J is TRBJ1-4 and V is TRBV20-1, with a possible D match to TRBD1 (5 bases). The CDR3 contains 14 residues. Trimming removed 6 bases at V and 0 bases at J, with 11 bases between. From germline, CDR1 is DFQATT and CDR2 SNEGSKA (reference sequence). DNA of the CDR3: TGCAGTGCCCATGACAGAACAACTAATGAAAAACTGTTTTTT. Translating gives CSAHDRTTNEKLFF.